This TCR beta chain originates from a study of cytomegalovirus exposure and HLA in healthy donors. This clone was seen a single time. Here immunoSEQ multiplex PCR was the method, and the copy in TCRdb shows in-frame clones only, minus some. Here the sample spans under 85,000 clones, over 85% being singletons. This CDR3 has 14 residues. Germline V gene data show CDR1 as MNHEY and CDR2 as SMNVEV (reference sequence). The V segment lost 5 bases and the J segment 3 bases; nucleotides outside the gene matches: 4. The rearrangement joins TRBV27 to TRBJ2-1, with 7 bases aligning to TRBD1. This TCR came from a woman under 30 in good health and CMV-seronegative. Sequences were obtained from PBMCs. CDR3 nucleotide sequence: TGTGCCAGCAGTCAATACAGGGGCTACAATGAGCAGTTCTTC. Translated: CASSQYRGYNEQFF.